This T cell receptor beta chain was profiled in a study of beta chain features in type 1 diabetes. General study findings and limits: Insertion counts at VDJ junctions were lower in type 1 diabetes patients, who also showed more deletions there.

The CDR3 has 16 residues. V shed 4 bases, J shed 3 bases, and the junction held 8 bases outside the gene matches. Germline V gives CDR1 SGHNT, CDR2 YYREEE (reference sequence). A sort by CD45RO/CCR7/CD25/CD127/CD95/CD27 yielded CD4+ naive, central memory, regulatory and stem cell-like memory cells. Purity (above 95%) was reached by all sorted populations. The study reverse transcribed the entire isolated RNA, so it sequenced expressed TCRB transcripts. Repertoires were generated with immunoSEQ multiplex PCR, while TCRdb's copy carries only in-frame clones and drops some. The sample has over 350,000 clones; approximately 15% are singletons. Notes on this clone: The antigen is not known.

The specimen sequenced was naive CD4+ T cells from blood. The genes are TRBV5-4 and TRBJ2-3; TRBD2 matches at 10 bases. The clonotype was recovered from a young woman in good health. The CDR3 DNA sequence: TGTGCCAGCAGCCGACCCCCTAGCGGGAGAACAGATACGCAGTATTTT. It translates to CASSRPPSGRTDTQYF.